The 4 T cell receptor beta chains in this list originate from one sample, sequenced in a study of cytomegalovirus exposure and HLA in healthy donors. Vbeta (60) and Jbeta (13) primers were used in the PCR. Only in-frame clones appear in the TCRdb table, and some are missing; sequencing was by immunoSEQ multiplex PCR. Of more than 95,000 clones detected, 75% to 85% appear once; the ten largest clones hold approximately 2.2%. Sequenced input: PBMCs. Receptors were obtained from a young man in good health and CMV-seronegative.

The chain employs TRBV5-1 and TRBJ2-5, with TRBD2 identical over 9 bases. This CDR3 is 15 amino acids long. With V trimmed by 1 base and J by 5 bases, 6 bases remained unmatched. Germline V gives CDR1 SGHRS, CDR2 YFSETQ. CDR3 loop: CASSLQAGGGETQYF. The CDR3 DNA is TGCGCCAGCAGCTTGCAAGCGGGGGGCGGGGAGACCCAGTACTTC.

This clone occurred a few times. The CDR3 here is CASSPTKGGGNTIYF. Here the CDR3 DNA reads TGCGCCAGCAGCCCGACCAAGGGGGGAGGGAACACCATATATTTT. The rearrangement joins TRBV4-1 to TRBJ1-3; TRBD1 might be the D (6 bases). The V end lost 4 bases, the J end lost 7 bases, and 17 bases lay between the germline ends. The CDR3 consists of 15 residues. Germline values: CDR1 MGHRA, CDR2 YSYEKL.

V gene TRBV4-3 combines with J gene TRBJ2-1, with unresolved D. The germline CDR1 and CDR2 sequences are LGHNA and YSLEER. V was clipped by 1 base and J by 5 bases, with 9 bases between them. This CDR3 comprises 14 residues. CDR3 coding DNA: TGCGCCAGCAGCCAAGGTCGAGTAAACAATGAGCAGTTCTTC. This encodes CASSQGRVNNEQFF.

This clone was observed a handful of times. The genes are TRBV7-6 and TRBJ2-1; 10 bases are shared with TRBD2. The CDR3 extends over 14 amino acids. Trimming took 3 bases from V and 6 from J; bases not matched to a gene: 2. Per germline, CDR1 SGHVS and CDR2 FNYEAQ. The CDR3 DNA is TGTGCCAGCAGCTTGGGGACTAGCGTCAATGAGCAGTTCTTC. Protein sequence: CASSLGTSVNEQFF.